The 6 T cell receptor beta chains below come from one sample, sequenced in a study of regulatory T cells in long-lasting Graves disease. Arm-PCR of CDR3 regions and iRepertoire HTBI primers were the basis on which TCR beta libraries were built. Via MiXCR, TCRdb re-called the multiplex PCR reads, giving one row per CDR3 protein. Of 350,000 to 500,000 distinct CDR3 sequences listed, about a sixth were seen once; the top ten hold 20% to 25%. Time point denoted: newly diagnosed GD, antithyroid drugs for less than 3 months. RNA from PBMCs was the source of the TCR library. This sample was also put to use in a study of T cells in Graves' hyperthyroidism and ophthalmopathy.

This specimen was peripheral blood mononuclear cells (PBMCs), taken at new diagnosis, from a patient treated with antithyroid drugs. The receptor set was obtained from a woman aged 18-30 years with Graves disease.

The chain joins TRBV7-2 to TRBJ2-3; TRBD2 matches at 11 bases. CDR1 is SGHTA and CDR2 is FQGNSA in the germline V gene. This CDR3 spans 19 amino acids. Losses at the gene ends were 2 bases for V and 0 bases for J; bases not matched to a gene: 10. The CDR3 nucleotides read TGTGCCAGCAGCTTAACCCTTCCTACTAGCGGGGGTAGCACAGATACGCAGTATTTT. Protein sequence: CASSLTLPTSGGSTDTQYF.

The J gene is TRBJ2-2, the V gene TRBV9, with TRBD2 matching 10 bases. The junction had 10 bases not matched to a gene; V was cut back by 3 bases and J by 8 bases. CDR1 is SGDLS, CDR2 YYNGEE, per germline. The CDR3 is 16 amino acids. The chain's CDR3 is CASSAGGLATGGELFF. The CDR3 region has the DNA TGTGCCAGCAGCGCTGGGGGACTAGCGACTGGTGGGGAGCTGTTTTTT. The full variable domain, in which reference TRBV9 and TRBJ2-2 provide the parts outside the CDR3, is DSGVTQTPKHLITATGQRVTLRCSPRSGDLSVYWYQQSLDQGLQFLIQYYNGEERAKGNILERFSAQQFPDLHSELNLSSLELGDSALYFCASSAGGLATGGELFFGEGSRLTVL.

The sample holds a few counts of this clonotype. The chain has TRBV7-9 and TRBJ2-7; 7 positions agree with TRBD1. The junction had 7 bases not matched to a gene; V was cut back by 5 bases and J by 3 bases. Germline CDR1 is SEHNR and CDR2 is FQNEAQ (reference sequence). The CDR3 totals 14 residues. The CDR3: CASSKGQPDYEQYF. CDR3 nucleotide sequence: TGTGCCAGCAGCAAGGGACAGCCAGACTACGAGCAGTACTTC.

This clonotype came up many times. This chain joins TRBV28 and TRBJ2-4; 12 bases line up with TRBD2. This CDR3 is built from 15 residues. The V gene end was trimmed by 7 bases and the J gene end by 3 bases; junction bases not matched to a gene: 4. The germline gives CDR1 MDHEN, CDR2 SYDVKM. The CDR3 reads CASNPSGRDKNIQYF. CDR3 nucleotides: TGTGCCAGCAACCCTAGCGGGAGGGACAAAAACATTCAGTACTTC.

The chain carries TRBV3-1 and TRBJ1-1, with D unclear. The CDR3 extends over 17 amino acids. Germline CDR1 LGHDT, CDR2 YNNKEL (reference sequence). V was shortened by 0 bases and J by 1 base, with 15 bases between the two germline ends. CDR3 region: CASSQDHVRVGNTEAFF. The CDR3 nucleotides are TGTGCCAGCAGCCAAGATCATGTAAGGGTTGGGAACACTGAAGCTTTCTTT.

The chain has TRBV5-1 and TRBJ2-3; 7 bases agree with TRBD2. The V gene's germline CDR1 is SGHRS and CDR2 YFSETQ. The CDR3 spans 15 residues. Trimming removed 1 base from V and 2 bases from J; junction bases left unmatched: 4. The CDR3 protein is CASSLKTSDTDTQYF. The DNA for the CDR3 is TGCGCCAGCAGCTTGAAAACTAGCGACACAGATACGCAGTATTTT.